The clone carrying this TCR beta chain was seen many times. Its antigen is unknown. Amplification of TCR beta CDR3 regions was performed using RNA transcripts as template. Primed by the HTBI set, a first-round RT-PCR was run on the TCR CDR3. TCRdb used MiXCR to reprocess the multiplex PCR reads, holding one entry per CDR3 protein. The table records around 210,000 distinct CDR3 sequences, around a sixth of them present only once. The sample originates from a study of T cells in Graves' hyperthyroidism and ophthalmopathy. In the study overall: Blood from the periphery was taken at initial diagnosis, before any treatment. Study-level findings and limits: The model identified upcoming ophthalmopathy a median approximately 6.5 months ahead of onset.

An absence of ophthalmopathy progression within 18 months meant stable Graves' hyperthyroidism. Exclusion criteria comprised uncontrolled infection, other autoimmune disease, pregnancy or lactation. Sequences were obtained from blood. The source of this sequence is a woman in her 50s with Graves' hyperthyroidism.

CDR3 bases: TGTGCCAGCAGCTTAGTTATCGGGGCGACTGAAGCTTTCTTT. Translation: CASSLVIGATEAFF. The gene calls are TRBV7-2 and TRBJ1-1; TRBD1 is a possible D gene (5 bases). The length of the CDR3 is 14 residues. The V and J ends lost 1 base and 5 bases respectively, with 11 bases between them. The V gene's germline CDR1 is SGHTA and CDR2 FQGNSA. Together with reference TRBV7-2 and TRBJ1-1, the CDR3 gives the full variable domain: GAGVSQSPSNKVTEKGKDVELRCDPISGHTALYWYRQSLGQGLEFLIYFQGNSAPDKSGLPSDRFSAERTGGSVSTLTIQRTQQEDSAVYLCASSLVIGATEAFFGQGTRLTVV.